This TCR beta chain emerged from a study of blood T cell repertoires in COVID-19. Study details: From T cells, B-cell-depleted T cells, or PBMCs came the material, which was cDNA or gDNA.

This clone was picked up one time. The CDR3 covers 15 residues. Germline values: CDR1 MNHNY, CDR2 SVGAGI (reference sequence). J gave up 1 base and V 4 bases, and 3 bases lay outside the gene matches. TCRdb's copy holds only in-frame clones and misses some; the assay was immunoSEQ multiplex PCR. The sample records 150,000 to 200,000 clones, about nine tenths being singletons. Self-reported history from a screening survey and questionnaire set each donor's cohort. The material sequenced was PBMCs or T cells enriched from blood (not recorded which). The origin of this receptor is a woman between 18 and 29 years old who had recovered from COVID-19. This sequence joins TRBV6-6 and TRBJ2-5; 10 nucleotides match TRBD1. The CDR3 is CASSLTGGIQETQYF. The CDR3 nucleotides read TGTGCCAGCAGTTTGACAGGGGGCATCCAAGAGACCCAGTACTTC.